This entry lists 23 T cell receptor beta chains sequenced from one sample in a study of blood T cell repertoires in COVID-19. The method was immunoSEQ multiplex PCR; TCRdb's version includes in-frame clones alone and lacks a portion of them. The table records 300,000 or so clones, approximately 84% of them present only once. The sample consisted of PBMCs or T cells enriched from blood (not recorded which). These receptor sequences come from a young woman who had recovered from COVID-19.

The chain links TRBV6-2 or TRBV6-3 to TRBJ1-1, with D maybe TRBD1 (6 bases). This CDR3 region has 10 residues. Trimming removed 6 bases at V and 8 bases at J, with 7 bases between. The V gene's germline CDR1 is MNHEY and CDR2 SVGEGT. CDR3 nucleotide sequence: TGTGCCAGCAGCGACAGGGAAGCTTTCTTT. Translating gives CASSDREAFF.

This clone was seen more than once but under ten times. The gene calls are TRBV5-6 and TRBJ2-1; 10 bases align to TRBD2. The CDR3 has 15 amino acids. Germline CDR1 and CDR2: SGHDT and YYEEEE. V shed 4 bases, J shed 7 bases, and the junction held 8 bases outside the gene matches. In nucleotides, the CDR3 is TGTGCCAGCAGCCATTCCGGGACTAGCGTAAATGAGCAGTTCTTC. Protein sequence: CASSHSGTSVNEQFF.

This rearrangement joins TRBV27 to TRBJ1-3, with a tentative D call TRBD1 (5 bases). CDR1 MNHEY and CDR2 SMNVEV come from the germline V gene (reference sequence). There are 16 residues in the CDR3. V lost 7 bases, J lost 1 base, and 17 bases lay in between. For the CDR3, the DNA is TGTGCCAGCACCCAACGAGCAGGGCTTTCTGGAAACACCATATATTTT. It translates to CASTQRAGLSGNTIYF.

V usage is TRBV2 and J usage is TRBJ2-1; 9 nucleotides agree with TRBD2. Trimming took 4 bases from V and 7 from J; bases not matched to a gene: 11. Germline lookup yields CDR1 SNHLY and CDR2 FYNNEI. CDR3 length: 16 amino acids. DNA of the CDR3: TGTGCCAGCAGTGGAGCCAGCGGGGGGTTCTGGAATGAGCAGTTCTTC. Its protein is CASSGASGGFWNEQFF.

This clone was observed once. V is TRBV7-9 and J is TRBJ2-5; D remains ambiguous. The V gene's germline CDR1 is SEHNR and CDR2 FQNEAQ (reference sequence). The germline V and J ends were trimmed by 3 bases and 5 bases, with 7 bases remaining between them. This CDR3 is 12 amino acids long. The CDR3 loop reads CASSFSQETQYF. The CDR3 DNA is TGTGCCAGCAGCTTCTCCCAGGAGACCCAGTACTTC. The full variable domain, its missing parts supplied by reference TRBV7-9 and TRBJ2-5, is DTGVSQNPRHKITKRGQNVTFRCDPISEHNRLYWYRQTLGQGPEFLTYFQNEAQLEKSRLLSDRFSAERPKGSFSTLEIQRTEQGDSAMYLCASSFSQETQYFGPGTRLLVL.

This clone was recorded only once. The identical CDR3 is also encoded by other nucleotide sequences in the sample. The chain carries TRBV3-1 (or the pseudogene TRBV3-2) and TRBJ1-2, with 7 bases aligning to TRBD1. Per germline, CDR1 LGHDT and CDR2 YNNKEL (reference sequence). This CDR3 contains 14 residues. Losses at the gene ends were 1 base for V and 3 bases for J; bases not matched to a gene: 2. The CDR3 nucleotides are TGTGCCAGCAGCCAAGGGCAGGGGGACTATGGCTACACCTTC. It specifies CASSQGQGDYGYTF.

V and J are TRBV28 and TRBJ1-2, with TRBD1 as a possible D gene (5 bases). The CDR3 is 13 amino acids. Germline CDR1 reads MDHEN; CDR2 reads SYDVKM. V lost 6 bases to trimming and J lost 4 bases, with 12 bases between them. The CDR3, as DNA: TGTGCCAGCAGGGGAGGGGTTCTCTATGGCTACACCTTC. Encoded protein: CASRGGVLYGYTF.

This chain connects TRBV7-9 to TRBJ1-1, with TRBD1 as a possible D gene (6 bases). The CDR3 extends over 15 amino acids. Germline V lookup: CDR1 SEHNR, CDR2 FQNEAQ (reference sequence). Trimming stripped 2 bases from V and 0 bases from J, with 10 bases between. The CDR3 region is CASSLRGGLNTEAFF. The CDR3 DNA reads TGTGCCAGCAGCTTAAGGGGGGGCCTGAACACTGAAGCTTTCTTT.

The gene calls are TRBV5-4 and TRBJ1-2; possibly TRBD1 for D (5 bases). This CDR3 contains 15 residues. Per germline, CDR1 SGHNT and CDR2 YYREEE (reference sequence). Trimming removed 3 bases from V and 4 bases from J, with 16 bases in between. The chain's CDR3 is CASSSGTVSGYGYTF. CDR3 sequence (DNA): TGTGCCAGCAGCTCCGGGACTGTGAGTGGCTATGGCTACACCTTC.

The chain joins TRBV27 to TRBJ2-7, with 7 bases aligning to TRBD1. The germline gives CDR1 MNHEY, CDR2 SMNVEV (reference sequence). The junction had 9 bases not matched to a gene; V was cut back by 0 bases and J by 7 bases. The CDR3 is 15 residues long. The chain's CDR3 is CASSLSTGARGEQYF. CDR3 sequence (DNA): TGTGCCAGCAGTTTATCAACAGGGGCAAGGGGGGAGCAGTACTTC.

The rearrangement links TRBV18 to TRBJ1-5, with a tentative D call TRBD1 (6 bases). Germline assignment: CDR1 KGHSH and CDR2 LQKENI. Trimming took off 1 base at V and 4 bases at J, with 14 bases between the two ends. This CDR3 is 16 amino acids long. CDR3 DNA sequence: TGTGCCAGCTCACCACAGAACGCCCAGGGGAATCAGCCCCAGCATTTT. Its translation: CASSPQNAQGNQPQHF.

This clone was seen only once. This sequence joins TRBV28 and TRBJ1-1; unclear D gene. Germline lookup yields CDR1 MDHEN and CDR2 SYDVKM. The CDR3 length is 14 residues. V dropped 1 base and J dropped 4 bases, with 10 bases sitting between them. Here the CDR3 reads CASSLLQRSTEAFF. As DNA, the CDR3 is TGTGCCAGCAGTTTATTACAGAGATCCACTGAAGCTTTCTTT.

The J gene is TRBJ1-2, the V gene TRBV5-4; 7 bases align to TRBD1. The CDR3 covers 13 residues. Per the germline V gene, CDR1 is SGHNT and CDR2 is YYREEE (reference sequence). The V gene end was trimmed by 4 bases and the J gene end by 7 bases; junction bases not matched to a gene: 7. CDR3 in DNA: TGTGCCAGCAGCGTTCGGGGGACAGCTGGCTACACCTTC. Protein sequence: CASSVRGTAGYTF.

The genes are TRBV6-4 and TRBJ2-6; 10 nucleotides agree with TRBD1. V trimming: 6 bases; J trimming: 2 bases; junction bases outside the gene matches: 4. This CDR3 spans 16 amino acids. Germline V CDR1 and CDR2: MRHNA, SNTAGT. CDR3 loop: CASSQTGGAGANVLTF. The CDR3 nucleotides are TGTGCCAGCAGCCAGACAGGGGGCGCTGGGGCCAACGTCCTGACTTTC.

The CDR3 spells CASSLQGQEAFF. The CDR3 DNA sequence: TGTGCCAGCAGTTTACAGGGACAAGAAGCTTTCTTT. The chain recombines TRBV12-3 or TRBV12-4 with TRBJ1-1; D is perhaps TRBD1 (6 bases). This CDR3 spans 12 amino acids. The V gene lost 2 bases and the J gene lost 8 bases, with 9 bases spanning the gap.

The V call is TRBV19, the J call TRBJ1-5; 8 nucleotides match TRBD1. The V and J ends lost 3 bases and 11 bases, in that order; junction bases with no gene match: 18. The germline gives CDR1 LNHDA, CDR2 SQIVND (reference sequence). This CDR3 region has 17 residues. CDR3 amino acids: CASSMGLDRASPLAQHF. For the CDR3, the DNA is TGTGCCAGTAGTATGGGTCTGGACAGGGCCTCCCCTTTGGCCCAGCATTTT.

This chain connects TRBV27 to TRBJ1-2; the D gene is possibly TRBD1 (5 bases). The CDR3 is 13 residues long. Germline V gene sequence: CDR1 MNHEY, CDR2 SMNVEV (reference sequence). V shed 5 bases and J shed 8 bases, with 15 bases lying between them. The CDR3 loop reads CASSPLGRQGYTF. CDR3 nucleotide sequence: TGTGCCAGCAGTCCCCTGGGGCGCCAGGGCTACACCTTC.

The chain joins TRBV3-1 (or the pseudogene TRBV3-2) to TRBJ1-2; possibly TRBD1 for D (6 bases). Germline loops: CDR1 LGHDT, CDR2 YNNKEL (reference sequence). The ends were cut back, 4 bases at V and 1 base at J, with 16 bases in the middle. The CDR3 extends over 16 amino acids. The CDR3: CASSPSGTRLNYGYTF. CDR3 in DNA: TGTGCCAGCAGCCCTTCCGGGACAAGACTTAACTATGGCTACACCTTC.

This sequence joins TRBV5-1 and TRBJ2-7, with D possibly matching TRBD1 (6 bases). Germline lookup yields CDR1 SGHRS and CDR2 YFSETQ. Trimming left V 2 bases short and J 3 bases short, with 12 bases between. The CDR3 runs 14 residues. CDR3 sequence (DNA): TGCGCCAGCAGCTTAGGACAGTATTACTACGAGCAGTACTTC. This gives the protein CASSLGQYYYEQYF.

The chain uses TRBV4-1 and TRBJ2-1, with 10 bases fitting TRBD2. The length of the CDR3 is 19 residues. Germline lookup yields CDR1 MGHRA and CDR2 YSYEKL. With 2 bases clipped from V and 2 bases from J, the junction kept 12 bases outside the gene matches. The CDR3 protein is CASSQPNVRSGRAYNEQFF. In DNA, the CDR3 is TGCGCCAGCAGCCAACCCAACGTCAGGAGCGGGAGGGCCTACAATGAGCAGTTCTTC.

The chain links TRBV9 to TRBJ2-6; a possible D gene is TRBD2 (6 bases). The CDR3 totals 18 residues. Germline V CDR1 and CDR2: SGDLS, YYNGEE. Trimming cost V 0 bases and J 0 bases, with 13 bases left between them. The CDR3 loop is CASSVGAGGGSGANVLTF. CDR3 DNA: TGTGCCAGCAGCGTAGGCGCCGGGGGTGGCTCTGGGGCCAACGTCCTGACTTTC.

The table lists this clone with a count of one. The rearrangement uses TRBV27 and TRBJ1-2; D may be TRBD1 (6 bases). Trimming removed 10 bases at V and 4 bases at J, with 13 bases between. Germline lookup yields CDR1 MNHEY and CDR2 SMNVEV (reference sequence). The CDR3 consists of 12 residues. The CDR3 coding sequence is TGTGCCACCCGGGAGGGGGTCTATGGCTACACCTTC. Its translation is CATREGVYGYTF.

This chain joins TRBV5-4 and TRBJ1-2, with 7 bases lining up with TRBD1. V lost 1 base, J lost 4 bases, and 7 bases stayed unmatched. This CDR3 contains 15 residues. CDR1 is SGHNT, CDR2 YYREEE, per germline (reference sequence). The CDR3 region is CASSLTGDVFYGYTF. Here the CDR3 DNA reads TGTGCCAGCAGCTTGACAGGGGATGTGTTCTATGGCTACACCTTC.